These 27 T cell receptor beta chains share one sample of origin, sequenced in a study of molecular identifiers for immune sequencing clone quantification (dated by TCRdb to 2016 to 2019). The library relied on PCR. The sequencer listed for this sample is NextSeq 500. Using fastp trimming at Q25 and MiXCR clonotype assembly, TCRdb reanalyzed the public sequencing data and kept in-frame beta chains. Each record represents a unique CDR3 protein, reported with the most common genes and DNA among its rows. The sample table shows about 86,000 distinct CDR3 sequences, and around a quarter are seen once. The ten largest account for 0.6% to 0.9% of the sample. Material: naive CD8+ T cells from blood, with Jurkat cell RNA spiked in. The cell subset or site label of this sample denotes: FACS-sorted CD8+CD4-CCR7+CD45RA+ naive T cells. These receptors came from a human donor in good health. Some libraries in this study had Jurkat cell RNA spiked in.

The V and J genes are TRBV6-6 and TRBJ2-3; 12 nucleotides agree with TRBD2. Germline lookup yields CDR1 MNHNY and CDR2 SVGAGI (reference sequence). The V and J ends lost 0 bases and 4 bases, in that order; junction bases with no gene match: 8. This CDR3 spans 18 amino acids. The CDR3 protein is CASSYSGETSGSADTQYF. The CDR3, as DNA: TGTGCCAGCAGTTACTCGGGTGAGACTAGCGGGAGTGCAGATACGCAGTATTTT.

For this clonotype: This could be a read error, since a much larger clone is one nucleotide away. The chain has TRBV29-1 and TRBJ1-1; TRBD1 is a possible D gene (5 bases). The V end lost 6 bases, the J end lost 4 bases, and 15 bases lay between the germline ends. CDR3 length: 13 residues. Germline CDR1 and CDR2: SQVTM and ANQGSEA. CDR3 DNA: TGCAGCGTCACGGGACCGGACGCCACTGAAGCTTTCTTT. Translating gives CSVTGPDATEAFF.

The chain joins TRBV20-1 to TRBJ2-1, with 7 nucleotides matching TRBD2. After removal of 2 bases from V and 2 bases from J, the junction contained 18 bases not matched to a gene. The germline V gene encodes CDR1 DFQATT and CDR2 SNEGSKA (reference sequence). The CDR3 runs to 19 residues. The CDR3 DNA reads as TGCAGTGCTAGACAAATCCTCCGAGGGGCGGGGGATACCTACAATGAGCAGTTCTTC. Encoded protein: CSARQILRGAGDTYNEQFF.

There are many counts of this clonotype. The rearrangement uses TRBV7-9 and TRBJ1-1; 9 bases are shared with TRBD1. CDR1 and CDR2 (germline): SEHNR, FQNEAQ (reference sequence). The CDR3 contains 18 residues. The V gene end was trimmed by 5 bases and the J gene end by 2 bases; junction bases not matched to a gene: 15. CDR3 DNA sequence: TGTGCCAGCAGCATAACCGGGACAGGGTATAAACCAAACACTGAAGCTTTCTTT. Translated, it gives CASSITGTGYKPNTEAFF. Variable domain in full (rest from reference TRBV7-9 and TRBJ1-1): DTGVSQNPRHKITKRGQNVTFRCDPISEHNRLYWYRQTLGQGPEFLTYFQNEAQLEKSRLLSDRFSAERPKGSFSTLEIQRTEQGDSAMYLCASSITGTGYKPNTEAFFGQGTRLTVV.

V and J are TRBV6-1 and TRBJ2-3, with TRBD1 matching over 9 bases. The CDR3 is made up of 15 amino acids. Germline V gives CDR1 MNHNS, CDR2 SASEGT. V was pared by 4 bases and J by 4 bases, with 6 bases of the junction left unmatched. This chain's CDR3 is CASSGDRVGADTQYF. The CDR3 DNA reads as TGTGCCAGCAGTGGGGACAGGGTAGGAGCAGATACGCAGTATTTT.

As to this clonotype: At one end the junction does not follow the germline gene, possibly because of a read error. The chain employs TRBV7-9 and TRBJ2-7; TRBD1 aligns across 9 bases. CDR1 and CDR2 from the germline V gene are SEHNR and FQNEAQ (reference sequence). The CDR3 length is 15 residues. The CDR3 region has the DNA TGTGCCAGCTCCGAATCGGACAGGGGAGCCCACGAGCGGTACTTC. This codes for CASSESDRGAHERYF.

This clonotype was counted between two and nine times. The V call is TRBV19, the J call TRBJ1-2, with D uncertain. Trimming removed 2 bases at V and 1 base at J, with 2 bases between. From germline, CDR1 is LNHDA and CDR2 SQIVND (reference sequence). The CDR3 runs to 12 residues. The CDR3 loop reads CASSINNYGYTF. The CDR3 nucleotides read TGTGCCAGTAGTATAAATAACTATGGCTACACCTTC. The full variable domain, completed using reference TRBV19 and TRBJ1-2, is DGGITQSPKYLFRKEGQNVTLSCEQNLNHDAMYWYRQDPGQGLRLIYYSQIVNDFQKGDIAEGYSVSREKKESFPLTVTSAQKNPTAFYLCASSINNYGYTFGSGTRLTVV.

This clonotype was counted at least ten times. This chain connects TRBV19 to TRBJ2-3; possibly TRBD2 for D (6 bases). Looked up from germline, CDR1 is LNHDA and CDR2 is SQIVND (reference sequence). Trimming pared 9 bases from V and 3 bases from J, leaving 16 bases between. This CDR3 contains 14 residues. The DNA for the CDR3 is TGTGCCAGCACCCCTAGGCGGGGAACAGATACGCAGTATTTT. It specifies CASTPRRGTDTQYF.

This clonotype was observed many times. CDR3 protein: CASGLEGAAGYTF. The DNA of the CDR3 is TGTGCTAGTGGTTTGGAAGGGGCAGCTGGCTACACCTTC. J is TRBJ1-2 and V is TRBV12-5; tentatively, D is TRBD1 (5 bases). V was cut by 1 base and J by 7 bases, with 10 bases left in between. Germline CDR1 is LGHNT and CDR2 is FRNRAP. CDR3 length equals 13 residues.

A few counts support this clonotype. The CDR3 coding sequence is TGCGCCAGCAGCCAAGATGAAAGTCAGGGGACAGATACGCAGTATTTT. Translation: CASSQDESQGTDTQYF. This chain joins TRBV4-3 and TRBJ2-3, with a tentative D call TRBD1 (6 bases). The V end lost 0 bases, the J end lost 3 bases, and 13 bases lay between the germline ends. CDR1 is LGHNA and CDR2 is YSLEER in the germline V gene. There are 16 residues in the CDR3.

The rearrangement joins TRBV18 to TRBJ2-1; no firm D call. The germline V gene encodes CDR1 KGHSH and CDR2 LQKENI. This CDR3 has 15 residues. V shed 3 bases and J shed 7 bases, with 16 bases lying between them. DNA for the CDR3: TGTGCCAGCTCACCGCCCGACCCGGGTTGGAATGAGCAGTTCTTC. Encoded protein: CASSPPDPGWNEQFF.

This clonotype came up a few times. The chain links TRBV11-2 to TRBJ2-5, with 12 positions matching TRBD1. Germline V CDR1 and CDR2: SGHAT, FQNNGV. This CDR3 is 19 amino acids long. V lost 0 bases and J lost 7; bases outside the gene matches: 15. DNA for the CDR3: TGTGCCAGCAGCTTAGATCGGGTGGGGACAGGGGGCCTTTTAGCGACCCAGTACTTC. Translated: CASSLDRVGTGGLLATQYF.

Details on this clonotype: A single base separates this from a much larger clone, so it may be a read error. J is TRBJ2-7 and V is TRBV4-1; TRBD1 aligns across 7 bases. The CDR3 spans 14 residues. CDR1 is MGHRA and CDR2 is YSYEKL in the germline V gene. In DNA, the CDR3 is TGCGCCAGCACCCAATCGCCAGGGGGTCACGAGCAGTACTTC. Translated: CASTQSPGGHEQYF.

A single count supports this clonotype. The CDR3 reads CASSQERWQGYEQYF. Here the CDR3 DNA reads TGCGCCAGCAGCCAAGAAAGGTGGCAGGGCTACGAGCAGTACTTC. This chain joins TRBV4-1 and TRBJ2-7; D may be TRBD1 (5 bases). CDR1 MGHRA and CDR2 YSYEKL come from the germline V gene. Trimming took off 0 bases at V and 3 bases at J, with 12 bases between the two ends. CDR3 size: 15 residues.

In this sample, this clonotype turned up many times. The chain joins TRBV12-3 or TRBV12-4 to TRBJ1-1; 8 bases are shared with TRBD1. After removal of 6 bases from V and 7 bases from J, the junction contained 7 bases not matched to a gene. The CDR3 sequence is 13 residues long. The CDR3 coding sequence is TGTGCCAGCAGCCCCGGACAGGGCGTTGAAGCTTTCTTT. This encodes CASSPGQGVEAFF.

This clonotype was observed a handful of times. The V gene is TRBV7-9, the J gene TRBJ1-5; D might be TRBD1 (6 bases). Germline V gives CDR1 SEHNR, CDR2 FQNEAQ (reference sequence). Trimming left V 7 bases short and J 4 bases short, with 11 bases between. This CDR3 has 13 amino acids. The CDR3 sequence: CASTQGLNQPQHF. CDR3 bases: TGTGCCAGCACCCAGGGGTTAAATCAGCCCCAGCATTTT.

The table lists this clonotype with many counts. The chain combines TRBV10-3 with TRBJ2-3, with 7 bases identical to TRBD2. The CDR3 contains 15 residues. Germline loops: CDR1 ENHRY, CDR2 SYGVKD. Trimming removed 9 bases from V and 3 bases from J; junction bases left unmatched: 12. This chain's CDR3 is CAIANGEGRTDTQYF. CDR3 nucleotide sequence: TGTGCCATTGCCAACGGGGAGGGCCGTACAGATACGCAGTATTTT.

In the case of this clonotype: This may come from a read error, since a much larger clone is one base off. The CDR3 sequence: CASSQDIGTGERETRYF. In DNA, the CDR3 is TGCGCCAGCAGCCAAGATATAGGGACAGGGGAGAGAGAGACCCGGTACTTC. The chain combines TRBV4-3 with TRBJ2-5, with TRBD1 matching over 10 bases. CDR1 and CDR2 (germline): LGHNA, YSLEER. The CDR3 runs to 17 residues.

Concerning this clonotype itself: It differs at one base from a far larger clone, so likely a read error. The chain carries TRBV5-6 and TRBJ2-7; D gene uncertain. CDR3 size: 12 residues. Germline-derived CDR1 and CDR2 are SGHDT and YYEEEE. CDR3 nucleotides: TGTGCCGGCAGCTTGGGAACTTACGAGCAGTACTTC. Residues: CAGSLGTYEQYF.

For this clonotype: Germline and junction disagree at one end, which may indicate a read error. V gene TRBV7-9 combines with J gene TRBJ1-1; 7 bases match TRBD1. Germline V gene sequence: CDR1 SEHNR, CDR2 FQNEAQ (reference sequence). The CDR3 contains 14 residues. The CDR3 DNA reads TGTGCCAGCAGCTTGGGCAGGGGGAACACTGAAACTTTCTTT. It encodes CASSLGRGNTETFF. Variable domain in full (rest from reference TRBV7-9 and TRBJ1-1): DTGVSQNPRHKITKRGQNVTFRCDPISEHNRLYWYRQTLGQGPEFLTYFQNEAQLEKSRLLSDRFSAERPKGSFSTLEIQRTEQGDSAMYLCASSLGRGNTETFFGQGTRLTVV.

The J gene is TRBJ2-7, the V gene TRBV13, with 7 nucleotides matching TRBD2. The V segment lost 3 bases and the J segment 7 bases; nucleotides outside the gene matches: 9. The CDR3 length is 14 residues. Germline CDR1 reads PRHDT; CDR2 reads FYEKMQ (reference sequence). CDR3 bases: TGTGCCAGCAGCTTTCCGGATGGGGGGGGGGAGCAGTACTTC. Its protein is CASSFPDGGGEQYF.

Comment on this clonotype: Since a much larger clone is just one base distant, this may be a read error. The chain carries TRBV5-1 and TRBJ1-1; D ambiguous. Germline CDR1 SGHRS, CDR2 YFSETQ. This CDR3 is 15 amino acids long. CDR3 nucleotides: TGCGCCAGCAGCTTGGACCCAAGCGCGAACACTGCAGCTTTCTTT. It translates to CASSLDPSANTAAFF.

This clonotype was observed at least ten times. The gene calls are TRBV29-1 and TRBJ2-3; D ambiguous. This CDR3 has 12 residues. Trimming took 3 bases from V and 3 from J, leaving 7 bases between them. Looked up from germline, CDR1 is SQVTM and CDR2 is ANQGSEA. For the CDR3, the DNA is TGCAGCGTTGATCGTCATACAGATACGCAGTATTTT. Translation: CSVDRHTDTQYF.

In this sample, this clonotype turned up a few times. Here the CDR3 DNA reads TGCGCCAGCAGCCTGGACTGGATGGATACGCAGTATTTT. Protein product: CASSLDWMDTQYF. The chain recombines TRBV4-1 with TRBJ2-3, with D tentatively TRBD2 (5 bases). Germline CDR1 is MGHRA and CDR2 is YSYEKL. The CDR3 has 13 residues. Deletions cut 4 bases from V and 6 bases from J, with 11 bases between.

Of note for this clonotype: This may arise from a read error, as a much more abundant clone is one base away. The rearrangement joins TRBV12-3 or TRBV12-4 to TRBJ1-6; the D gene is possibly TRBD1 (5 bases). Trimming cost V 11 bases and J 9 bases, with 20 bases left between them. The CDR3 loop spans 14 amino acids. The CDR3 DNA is TGTGCCTGCACCCCATCTAGAGGGGCTTCACCCCTCCACTTT. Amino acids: CACTPSRGASPLHF.

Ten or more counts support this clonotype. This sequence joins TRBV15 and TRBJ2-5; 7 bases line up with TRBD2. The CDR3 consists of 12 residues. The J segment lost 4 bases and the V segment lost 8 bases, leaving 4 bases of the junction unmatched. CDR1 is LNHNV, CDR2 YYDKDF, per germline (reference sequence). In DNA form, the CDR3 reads TGTGCCACCCGCGGGAGTTCAGAGACCCAGTACTTC. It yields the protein CATRGSSETQYF.

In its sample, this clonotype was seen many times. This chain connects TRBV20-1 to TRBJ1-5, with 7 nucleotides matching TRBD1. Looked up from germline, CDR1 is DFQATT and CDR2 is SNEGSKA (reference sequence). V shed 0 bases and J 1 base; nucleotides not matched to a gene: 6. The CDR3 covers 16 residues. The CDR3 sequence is CSARDQQGVSNQPQHF. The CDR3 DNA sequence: TGCAGTGCTAGAGATCAGCAGGGGGTGAGCAATCAGCCCCAGCATTTT.